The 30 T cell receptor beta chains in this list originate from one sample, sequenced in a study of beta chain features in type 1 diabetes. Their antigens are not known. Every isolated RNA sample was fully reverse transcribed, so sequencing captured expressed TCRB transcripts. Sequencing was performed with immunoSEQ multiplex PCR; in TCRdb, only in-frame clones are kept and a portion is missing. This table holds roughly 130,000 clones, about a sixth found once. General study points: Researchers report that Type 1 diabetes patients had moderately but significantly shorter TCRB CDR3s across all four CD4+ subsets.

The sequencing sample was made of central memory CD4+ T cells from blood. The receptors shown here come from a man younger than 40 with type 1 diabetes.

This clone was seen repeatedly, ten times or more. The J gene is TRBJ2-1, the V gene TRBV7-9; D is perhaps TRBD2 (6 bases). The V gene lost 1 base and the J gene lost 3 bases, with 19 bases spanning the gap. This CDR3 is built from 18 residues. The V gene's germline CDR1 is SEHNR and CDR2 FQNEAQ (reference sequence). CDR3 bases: TGTGCCAGCAGCTTAGGCCCCCCTGCGGGGAGCTACTACAATGAGCAGTTCTTC. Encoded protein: CASSLGPPAGSYYNEQFF.

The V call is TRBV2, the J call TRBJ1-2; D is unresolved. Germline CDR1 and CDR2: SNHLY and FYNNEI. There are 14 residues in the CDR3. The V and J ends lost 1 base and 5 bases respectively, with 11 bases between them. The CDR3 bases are TGTGCCAGCAGTGAAGTCAGGTTACCTTATGGCTACACCTTC. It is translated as CASSEVRLPYGYTF.

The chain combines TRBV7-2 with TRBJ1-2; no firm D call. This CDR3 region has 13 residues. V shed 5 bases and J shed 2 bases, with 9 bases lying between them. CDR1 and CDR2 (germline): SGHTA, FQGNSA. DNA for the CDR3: TGTGCCAGCAGCAACCGGGCCAACTATGGCTACACCTTC. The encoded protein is CASSNRANYGYTF.

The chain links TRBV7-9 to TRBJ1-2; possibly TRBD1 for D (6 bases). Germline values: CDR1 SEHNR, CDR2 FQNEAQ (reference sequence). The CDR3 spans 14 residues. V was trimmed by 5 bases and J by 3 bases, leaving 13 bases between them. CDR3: CASSIPGHDYGYTF. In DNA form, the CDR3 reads TGTGCCAGCAGCATACCGGGACACGACTATGGCTACACCTTC.

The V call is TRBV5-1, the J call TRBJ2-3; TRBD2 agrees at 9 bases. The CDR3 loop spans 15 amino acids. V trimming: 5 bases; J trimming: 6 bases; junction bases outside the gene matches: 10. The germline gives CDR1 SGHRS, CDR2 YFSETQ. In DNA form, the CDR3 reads TGCGCCAGCAGTTTAGCGGGGGATATAATGGATACGCAGTATTTT. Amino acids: CASSLAGDIMDTQYF.

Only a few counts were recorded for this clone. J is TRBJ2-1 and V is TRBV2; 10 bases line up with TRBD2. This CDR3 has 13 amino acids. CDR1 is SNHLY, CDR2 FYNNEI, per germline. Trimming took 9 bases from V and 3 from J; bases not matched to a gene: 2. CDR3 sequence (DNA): TGTGCCAGTGCTAGCGGGGGCTACAATGAGCAGTTCTTC. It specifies CASASGGYNEQFF.

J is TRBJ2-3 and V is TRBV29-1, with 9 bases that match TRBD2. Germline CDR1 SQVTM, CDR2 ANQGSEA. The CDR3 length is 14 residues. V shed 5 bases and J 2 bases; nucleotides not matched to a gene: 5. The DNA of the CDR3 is TGCAGCGTTAGAGCGGGGGGCTTCACAGATACGCAGTATTTT. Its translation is CSVRAGGFTDTQYF.

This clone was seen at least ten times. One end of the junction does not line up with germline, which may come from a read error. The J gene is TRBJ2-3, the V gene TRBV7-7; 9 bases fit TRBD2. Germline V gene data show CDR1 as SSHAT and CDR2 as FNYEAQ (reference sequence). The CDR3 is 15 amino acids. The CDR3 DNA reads TGTGCTAGCAGCGCCGTAGCGGGGGGCACAGATACGCAGTATTTT. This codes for CASSAVAGGTDTQYF. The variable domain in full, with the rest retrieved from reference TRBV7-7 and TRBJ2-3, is GAGVSQSPRYKVTKRGQDVTLRCDPISSHATLYWYQQALGQGPEFLTYFNYEAQPDKSGLPSDRFSAERPEGSISTLTIQRTEQRDSAMYRCASSAVAGGTDTQYFGPGTRLTVL.

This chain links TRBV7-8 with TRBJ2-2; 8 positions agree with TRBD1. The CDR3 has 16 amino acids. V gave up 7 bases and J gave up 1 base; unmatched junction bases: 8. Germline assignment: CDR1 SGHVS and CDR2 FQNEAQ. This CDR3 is CASTPGQGLNTGELFF. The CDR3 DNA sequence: TGTGCCAGCACCCCCGGACAGGGCTTGAACACCGGGGAGCTGTTTTTT.

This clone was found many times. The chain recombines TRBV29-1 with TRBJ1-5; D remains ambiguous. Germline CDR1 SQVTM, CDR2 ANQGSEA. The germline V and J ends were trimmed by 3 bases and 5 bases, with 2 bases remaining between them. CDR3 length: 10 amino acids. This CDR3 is CSVDYQPQHF. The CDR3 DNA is TGCAGCGTTGATTATCAGCCCCAGCATTTT.

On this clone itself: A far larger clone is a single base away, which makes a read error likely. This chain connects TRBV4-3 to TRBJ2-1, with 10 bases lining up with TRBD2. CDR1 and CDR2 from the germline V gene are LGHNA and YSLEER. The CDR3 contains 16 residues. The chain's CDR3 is CARSQRAGGALNEQFF. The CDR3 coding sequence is TGCGCCCGCAGCCAGCGAGCGGGGGGGGCCCTGAATGAGCAGTTCTTC.

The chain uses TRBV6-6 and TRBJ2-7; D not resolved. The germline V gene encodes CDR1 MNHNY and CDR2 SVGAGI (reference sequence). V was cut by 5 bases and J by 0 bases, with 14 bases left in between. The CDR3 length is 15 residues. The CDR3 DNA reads TGTGCCAGCAGTCAGACCTCCTCGAGCTCCTACGAGCAGTACTTC. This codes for CASSQTSSSSYEQYF.

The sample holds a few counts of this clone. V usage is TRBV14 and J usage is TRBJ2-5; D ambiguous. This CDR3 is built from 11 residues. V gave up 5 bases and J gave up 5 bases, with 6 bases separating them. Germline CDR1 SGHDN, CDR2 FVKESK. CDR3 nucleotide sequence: TGTGCCAGCAGCAATAGCGAGACCCAGTACTTC. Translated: CASSNSETQYF. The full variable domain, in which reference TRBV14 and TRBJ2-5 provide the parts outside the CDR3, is EAGVTQFPSHSVIEKGQTVTLRCDPISGHDNLYWYRRVMGKEIKFLLHFVKESKQDESGMPNNRFLAERTGGTYSTLKVQPAELEDSGVYFCASSNSETQYFGPGTRLLVL.

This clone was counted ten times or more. As DNA, the CDR3 is TGTGCCAGCAGCCGATTCGGACAGGGAAGAACCGGGGAGCTGTTTTTT. It specifies CASSRFGQGRTGELFF. This chain links TRBV5-4 with TRBJ2-2, with 8 bases lining up with TRBD1. Germline CDR1 and CDR2: SGHNT and YYREEE (reference sequence). The CDR3 loop spans 16 amino acids. After removal of 4 bases from V and 5 bases from J, the junction contained 10 bases not matched to a gene.

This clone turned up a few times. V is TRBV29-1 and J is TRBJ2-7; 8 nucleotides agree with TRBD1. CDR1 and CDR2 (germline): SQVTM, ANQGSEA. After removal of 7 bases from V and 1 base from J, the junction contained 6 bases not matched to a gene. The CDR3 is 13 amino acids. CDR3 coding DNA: TGCAGCGGACCGGGACAGGCTTCCTACGAGCAGTACTTC. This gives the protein CSGPGQASYEQYF.

This CDR3 is CASSLREGDGYTF. CDR3 DNA sequence: TGTGCCAGCAGCCTAAGAGAGGGGGATGGCTACACCTTC. The chain combines TRBV4-2 with TRBJ1-2; possible D gene TRBD1, 6 bases. The CDR3 is 13 residues long. V was cut by 4 bases and J by 6 bases, with 12 bases left in between. Germline lookup yields CDR1 LGHNA and CDR2 YNFKEQ.

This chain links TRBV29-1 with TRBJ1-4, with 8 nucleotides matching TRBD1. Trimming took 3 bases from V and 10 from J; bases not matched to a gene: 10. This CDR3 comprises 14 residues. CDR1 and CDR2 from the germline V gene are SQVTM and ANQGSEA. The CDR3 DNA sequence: TGCAGCGTTGAGGGGCCGGGACAGGTCGGAAAACTGTTTTTT. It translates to CSVEGPGQVGKLFF. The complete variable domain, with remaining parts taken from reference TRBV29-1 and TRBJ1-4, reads SAVISQKPSRDICQRGTSLTIQCQVDSQVTMMFWYRQQPGQSLTLIATANQGSEATYESGFVIDKFPISRPNLTFSTLTVSNMSPEDSSIYLCSVEGPGQVGKLFFGSGTQLSVL.

CDR3 bases: TGCGCCAGCACCCTCGGTGCGGGGGGACAAGAGACCCAGTACTTC. Amino acids: CASTLGAGGQETQYF. The V and J genes are TRBV5-1 and TRBJ2-5; TRBD2 matches 8 bases. CDR3 length: 15 amino acids. J was trimmed by 2 bases and V by 6 bases; bases with no gene match: 9. Per germline, CDR1 SGHRS and CDR2 YFSETQ.

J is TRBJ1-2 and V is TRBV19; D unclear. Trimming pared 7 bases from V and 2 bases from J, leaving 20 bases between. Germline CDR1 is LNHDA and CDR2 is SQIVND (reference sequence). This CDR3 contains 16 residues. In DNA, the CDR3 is TGTGCCAGTACCACTTTCCCCGGAGGGTGGAACTATGGCTACACCTTC. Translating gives CASTTFPGGWNYGYTF.

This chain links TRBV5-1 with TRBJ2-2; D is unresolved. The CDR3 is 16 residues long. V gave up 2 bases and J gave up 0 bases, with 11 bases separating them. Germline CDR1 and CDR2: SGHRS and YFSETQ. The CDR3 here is CASSLGSDPNTGELFF. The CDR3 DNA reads TGCGCCAGCAGCTTAGGTTCAGATCCGAACACCGGGGAGCTGTTTTTT.

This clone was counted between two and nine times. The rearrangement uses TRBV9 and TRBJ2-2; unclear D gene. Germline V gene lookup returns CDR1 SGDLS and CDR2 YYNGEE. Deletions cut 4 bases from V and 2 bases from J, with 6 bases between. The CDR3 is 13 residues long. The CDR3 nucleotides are TGTGCCAGCAGCCCCGACAACACCGGGGAGCTGTTTTTT. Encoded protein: CASSPDNTGELFF.

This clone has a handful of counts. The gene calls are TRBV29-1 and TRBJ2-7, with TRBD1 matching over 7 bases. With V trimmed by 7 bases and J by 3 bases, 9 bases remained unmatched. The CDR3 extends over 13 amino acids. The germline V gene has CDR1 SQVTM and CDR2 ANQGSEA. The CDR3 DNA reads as TGCAGCGCTGCCGGGACAGTAAACTACGAGCAGTACTTC. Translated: CSAAGTVNYEQYF.

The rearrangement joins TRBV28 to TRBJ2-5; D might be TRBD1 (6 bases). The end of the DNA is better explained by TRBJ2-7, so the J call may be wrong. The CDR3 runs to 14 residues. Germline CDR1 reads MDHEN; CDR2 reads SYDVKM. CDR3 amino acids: CASSSTGGSYEQYF. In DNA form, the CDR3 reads TGTGCCAGCAGTTCGACAGGTGGTTCCTACGAGCAGTACTTC.

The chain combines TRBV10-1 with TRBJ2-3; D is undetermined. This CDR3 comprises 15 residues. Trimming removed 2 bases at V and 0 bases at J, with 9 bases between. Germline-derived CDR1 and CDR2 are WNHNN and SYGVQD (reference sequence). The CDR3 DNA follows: TGCGCCAGCAGTGAGGGCCAGGTCAGCACAGATACGCAGTATTTT. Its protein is CASSEGQVSTDTQYF.

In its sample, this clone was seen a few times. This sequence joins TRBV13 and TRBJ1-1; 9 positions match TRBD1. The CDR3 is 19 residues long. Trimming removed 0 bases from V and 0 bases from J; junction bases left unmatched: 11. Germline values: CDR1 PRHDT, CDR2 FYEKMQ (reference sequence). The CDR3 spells CASSLGIGQGSFMNTEAFF. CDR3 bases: TGTGCCAGCAGCTTAGGCATCGGACAGGGGTCCTTCATGAACACTGAAGCTTTCTTT.

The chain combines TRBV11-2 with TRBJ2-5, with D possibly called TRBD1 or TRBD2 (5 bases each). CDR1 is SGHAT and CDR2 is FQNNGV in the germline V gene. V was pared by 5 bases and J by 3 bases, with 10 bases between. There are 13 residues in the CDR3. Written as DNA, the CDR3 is TGTGCCAGCAGCCCGGGACCCGAAGAGACCCAGTACTTC. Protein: CASSPGPEETQYF.

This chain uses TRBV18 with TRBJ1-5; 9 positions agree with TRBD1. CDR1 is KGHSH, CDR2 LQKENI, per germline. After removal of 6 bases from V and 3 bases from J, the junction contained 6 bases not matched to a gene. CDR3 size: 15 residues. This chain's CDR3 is CASSSDRGTNQPQHF. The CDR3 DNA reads TGTGCCAGCTCTTCTGACAGGGGGACCAATCAGCCCCAGCATTTT.

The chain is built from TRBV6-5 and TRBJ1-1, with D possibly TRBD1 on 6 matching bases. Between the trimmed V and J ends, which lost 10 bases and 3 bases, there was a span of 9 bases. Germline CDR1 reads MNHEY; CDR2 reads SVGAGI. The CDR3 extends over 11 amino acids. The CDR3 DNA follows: TGTGCCACCAGGGGCGACACTGAAGCTTTCTTT. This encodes CATRGDTEAFF.

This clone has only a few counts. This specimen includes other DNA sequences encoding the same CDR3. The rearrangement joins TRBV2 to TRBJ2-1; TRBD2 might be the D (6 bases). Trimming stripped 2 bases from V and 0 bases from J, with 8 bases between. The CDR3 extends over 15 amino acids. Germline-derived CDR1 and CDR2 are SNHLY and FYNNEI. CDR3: CASSESGSSYNEQFF. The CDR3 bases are TGTGCCAGCAGTGAATCCGGGAGCTCCTACAATGAGCAGTTCTTC.

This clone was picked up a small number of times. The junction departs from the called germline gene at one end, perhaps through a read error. The CDR3 is CASSSNRGQGETQYF. Written as DNA, the CDR3 is TGTGCTAGCAGCTCCAACAGGGGCCAGGGGGAGACCCAGTACTTC. This chain uses TRBV7-7 with TRBJ2-5, with TRBD1 matching over 7 bases. This CDR3 has 15 residues. Germline CDR1 SSHAT, CDR2 FNYEAQ (reference sequence).